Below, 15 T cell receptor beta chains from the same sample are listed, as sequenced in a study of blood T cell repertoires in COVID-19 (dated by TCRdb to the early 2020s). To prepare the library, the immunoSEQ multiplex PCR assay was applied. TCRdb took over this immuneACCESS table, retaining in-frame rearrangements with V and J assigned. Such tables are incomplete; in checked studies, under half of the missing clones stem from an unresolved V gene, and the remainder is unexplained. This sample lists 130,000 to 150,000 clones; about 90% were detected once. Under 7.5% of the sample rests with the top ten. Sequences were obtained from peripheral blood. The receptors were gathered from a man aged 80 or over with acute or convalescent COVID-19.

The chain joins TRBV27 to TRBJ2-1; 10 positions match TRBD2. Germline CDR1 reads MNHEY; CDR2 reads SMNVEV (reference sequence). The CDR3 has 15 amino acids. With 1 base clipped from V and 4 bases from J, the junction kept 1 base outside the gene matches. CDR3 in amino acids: CASSLLAGGYNEQFF. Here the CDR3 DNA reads TGTGCCAGCAGTTTATTAGCGGGGGGATACAATGAGCAGTTCTTC.

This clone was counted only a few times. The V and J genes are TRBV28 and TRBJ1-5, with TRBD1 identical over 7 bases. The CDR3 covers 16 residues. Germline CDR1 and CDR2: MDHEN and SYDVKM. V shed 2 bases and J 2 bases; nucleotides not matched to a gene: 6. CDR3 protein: CASSLKGAPGNQPQHF. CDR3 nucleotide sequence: TGTGCCAGCAGTTTAAAGGGGGCTCCAGGCAATCAGCCCCAGCATTTT.

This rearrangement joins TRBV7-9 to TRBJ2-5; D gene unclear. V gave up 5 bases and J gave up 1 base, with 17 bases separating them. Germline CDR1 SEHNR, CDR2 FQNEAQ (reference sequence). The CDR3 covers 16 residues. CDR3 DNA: TGTGCCAGCAGCCCTCACAGTTATTCTGCCCAAGAGACCCAGTACTTC. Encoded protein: CASSPHSYSAQETQYF.

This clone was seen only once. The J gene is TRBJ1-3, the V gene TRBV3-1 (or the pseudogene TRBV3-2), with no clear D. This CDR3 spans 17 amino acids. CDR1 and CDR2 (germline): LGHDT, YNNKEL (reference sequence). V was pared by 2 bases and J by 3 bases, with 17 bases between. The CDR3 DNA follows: TGTGCCAGCAGCCAATGGACTGCAGCTCTGGGTGGAAACACCATATATTTT. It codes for CASSQWTAALGGNTIYF.

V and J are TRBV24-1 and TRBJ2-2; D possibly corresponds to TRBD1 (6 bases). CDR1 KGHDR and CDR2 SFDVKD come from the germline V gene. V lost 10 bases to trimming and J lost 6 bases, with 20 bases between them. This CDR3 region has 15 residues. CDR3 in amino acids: CATRDRRGGPGELFF. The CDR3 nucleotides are TGTGCCACTCGAGATCGCCGAGGGGGTCCCGGGGAGCTGTTTTTT.

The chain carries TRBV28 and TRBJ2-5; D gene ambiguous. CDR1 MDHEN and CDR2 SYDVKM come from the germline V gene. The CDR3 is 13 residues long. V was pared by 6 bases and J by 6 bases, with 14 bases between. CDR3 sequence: CASRTSPPKTQYF. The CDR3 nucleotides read TGTGCCAGCAGAACCTCACCCCCTAAGACCCAGTACTTC.

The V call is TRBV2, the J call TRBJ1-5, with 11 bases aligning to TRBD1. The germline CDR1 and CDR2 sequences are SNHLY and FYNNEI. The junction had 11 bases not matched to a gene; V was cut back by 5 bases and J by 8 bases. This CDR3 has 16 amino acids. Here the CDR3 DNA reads TGTGCCAGCAGTAGCTCCGGACAGGGGGCTAGTAAGCCCCAGCATTTT. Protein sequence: CASSSSGQGASKPQHF.

The CDR3 sequence: CASSVYGTSRQDTQYF. In DNA, the CDR3 is TGTGCCAGCAGCGTCTATGGGACTAGCAGGCAAGATACGCAGTATTTT. The chain combines TRBV9 with TRBJ2-3, with 9 bases that match TRBD2. The trim removed 2 bases at V and 5 bases at J, leaving 9 bases unmatched. The CDR3 runs to 16 residues. From germline, CDR1 is SGDLS and CDR2 YYNGEE.

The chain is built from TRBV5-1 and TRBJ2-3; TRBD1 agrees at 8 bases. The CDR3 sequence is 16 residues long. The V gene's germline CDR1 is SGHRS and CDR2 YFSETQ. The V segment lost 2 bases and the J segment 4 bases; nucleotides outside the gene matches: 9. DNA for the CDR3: TGCGCCAGCAGCTTTGGTCCCCTGGACAGGGCAGATACGCAGTATTTT. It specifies CASSFGPLDRADTQYF.

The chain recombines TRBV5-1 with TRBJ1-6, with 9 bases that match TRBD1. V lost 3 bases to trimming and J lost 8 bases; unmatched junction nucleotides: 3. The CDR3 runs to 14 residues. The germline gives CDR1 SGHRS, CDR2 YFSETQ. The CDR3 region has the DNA TGCGCCAGCAGCTCAGGACAGGGGTATTCACCCCTCCACTTT. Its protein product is CASSSGQGYSPLHF. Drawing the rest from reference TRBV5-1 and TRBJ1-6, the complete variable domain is KAGVTQTPRYLIKTRGQQVTLSCSPISGHRSVSWYQQTPGQGLQFLFEYFSETQRNKGNFPGRFSGRQFSNSRSEMNVSTLELGDSALYLCASSSGQGYSPLHFGNGTRLTVT.

CDR3 sequence reads: CAISESQPSTDTQYF. For the CDR3, the DNA is TGTGCCATCAGTGAGTCACAACCCTCCACAGATACGCAGTATTTT. The chain employs TRBV10-3 and TRBJ2-3; unclear D gene. The CDR3 sequence is 15 residues long. The V end was cut by 0 bases, the J end by 2 bases, with 9 bases between. Germline V gene lookup returns CDR1 ENHRY and CDR2 SYGVKD.

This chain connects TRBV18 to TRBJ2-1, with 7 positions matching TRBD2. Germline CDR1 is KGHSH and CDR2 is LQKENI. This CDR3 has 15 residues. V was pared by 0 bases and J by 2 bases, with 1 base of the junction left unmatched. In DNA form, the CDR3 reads TGTGCCAGCTCACCACCGGCGGGGGCCTACAATGAGCAGTTCTTC. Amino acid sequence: CASSPPAGAYNEQFF. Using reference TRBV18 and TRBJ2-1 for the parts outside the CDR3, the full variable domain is NAGVMQNPRHLVRRRGQEARLRCSPMKGHSHVYWYRQLPEEGLKFMVYLQKENIIDESGMPKERFSAEFPKEGPSILRIQQVVRGDSAAYFCASSPPAGAYNEQFFGPGTRLTVL.

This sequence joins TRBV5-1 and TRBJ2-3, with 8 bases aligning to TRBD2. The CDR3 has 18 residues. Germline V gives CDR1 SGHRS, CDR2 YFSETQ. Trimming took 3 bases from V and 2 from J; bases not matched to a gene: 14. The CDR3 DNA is TGCGCCAGCAGCTCGACGGGAGGAGCGGGGGTCACCACAGATACGCAGTATTTT. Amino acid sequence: CASSSTGGAGVTTDTQYF.

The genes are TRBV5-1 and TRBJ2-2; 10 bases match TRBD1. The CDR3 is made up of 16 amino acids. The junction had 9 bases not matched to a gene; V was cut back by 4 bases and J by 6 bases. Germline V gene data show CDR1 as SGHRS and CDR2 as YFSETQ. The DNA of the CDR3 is TGCGCCAGCAGCCTCGGGACAGGGGAGGGGTCCGGGGAGCTGTTTTTT. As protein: CASSLGTGEGSGELFF.

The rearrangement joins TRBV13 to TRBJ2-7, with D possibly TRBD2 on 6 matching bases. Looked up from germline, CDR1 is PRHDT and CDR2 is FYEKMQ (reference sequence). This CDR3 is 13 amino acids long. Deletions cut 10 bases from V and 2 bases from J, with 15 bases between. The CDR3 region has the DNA TGTGCCACCCAGCGGCGGGGAGCCTACGAGCAGTACTTC. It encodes CATQRRGAYEQYF.